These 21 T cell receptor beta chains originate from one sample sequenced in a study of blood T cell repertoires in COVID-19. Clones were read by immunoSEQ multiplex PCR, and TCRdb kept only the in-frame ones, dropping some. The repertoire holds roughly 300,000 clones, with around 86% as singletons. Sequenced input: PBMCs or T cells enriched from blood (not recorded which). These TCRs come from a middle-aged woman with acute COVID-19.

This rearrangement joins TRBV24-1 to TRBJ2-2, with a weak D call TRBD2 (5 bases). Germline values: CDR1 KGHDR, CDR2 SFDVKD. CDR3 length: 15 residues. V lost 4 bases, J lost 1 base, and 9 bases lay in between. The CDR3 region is CATSDHTRNTGELFF. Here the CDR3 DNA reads TGTGCCACCAGTGACCATACTAGGAACACCGGGGAGCTGTTTTTT.

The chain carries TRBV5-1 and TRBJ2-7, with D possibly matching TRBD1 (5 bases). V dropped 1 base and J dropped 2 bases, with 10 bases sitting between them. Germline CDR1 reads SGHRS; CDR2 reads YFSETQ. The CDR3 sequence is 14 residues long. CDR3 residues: CASSLPGNAYEQYF. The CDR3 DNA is TGCGCCAGCAGCTTGCCAGGGAACGCCTACGAGCAGTACTTC. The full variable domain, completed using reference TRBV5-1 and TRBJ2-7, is KAGVTQTPRYLIKTRGQQVTLSCSPISGHRSVSWYQQTPGQGLQFLFEYFSETQRNKGNFPGRFSGRQFSNSRSEMNVSTLELGDSALYLCASSLPGNAYEQYFGPGTRLTVT.

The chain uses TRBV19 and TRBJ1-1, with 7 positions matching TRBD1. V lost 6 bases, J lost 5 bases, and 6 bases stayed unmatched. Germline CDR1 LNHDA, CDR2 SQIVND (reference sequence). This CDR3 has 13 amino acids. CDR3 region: CASSVRGDTEAFF. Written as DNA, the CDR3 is TGTGCCAGTAGCGTCAGGGGGGATACTGAAGCTTTCTTT.

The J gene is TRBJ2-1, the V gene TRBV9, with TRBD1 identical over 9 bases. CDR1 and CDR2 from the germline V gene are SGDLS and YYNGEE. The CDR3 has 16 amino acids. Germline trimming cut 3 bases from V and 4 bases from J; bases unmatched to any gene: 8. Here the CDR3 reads CASSGSGTGHYNEQFF. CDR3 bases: TGTGCCAGCAGCGGATCCGGGACAGGGCATTACAATGAGCAGTTCTTC.

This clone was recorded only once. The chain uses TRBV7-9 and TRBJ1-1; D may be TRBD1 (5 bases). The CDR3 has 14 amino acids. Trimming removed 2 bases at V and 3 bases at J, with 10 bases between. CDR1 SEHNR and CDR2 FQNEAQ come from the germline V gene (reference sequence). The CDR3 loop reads CASSLWGGDTEAFF. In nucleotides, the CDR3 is TGTGCCAGCAGCTTATGGGGAGGGGACACTGAAGCTTTCTTT.

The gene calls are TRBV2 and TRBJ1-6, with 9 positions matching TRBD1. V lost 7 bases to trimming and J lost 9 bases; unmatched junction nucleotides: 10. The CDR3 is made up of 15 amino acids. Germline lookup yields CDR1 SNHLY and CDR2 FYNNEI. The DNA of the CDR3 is TGTGCCAGCACTTACGTGGACAGGGGAGGTTCACCCCTCCACTTT. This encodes CASTYVDRGGSPLHF.

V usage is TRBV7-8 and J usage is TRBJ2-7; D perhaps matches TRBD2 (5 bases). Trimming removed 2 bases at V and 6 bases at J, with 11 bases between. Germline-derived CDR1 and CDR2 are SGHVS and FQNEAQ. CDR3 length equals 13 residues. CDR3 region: CASSLTGLGEQYF. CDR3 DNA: TGTGCCAGCAGCTTAACGGGGTTGGGCGAGCAGTACTTC.

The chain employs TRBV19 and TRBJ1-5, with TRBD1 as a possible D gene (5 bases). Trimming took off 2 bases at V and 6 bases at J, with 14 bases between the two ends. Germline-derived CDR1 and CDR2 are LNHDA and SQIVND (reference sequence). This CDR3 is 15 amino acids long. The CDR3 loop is CASSITGLGGQPQHF. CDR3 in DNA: TGTGCCAGTAGTATAACGGGGTTGGGGGGTCAGCCCCAGCATTTT. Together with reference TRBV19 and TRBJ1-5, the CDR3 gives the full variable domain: DGGITQSPKYLFRKEGQNVTLSCEQNLNHDAMYWYRQDPGQGLRLIYYSQIVNDFQKGDIAEGYSVSREKKESFPLTVTSAQKNPTAFYLCASSITGLGGQPQHFGDGTRLSIL.

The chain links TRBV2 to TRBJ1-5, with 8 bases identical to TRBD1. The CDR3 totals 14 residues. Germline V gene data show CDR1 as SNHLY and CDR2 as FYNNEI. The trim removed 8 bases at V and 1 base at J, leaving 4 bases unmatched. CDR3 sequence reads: CASGDRLSNQPQHF. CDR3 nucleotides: TGTGCCAGCGGGGACAGGCTCAGCAATCAGCCCCAGCATTTT.

The CDR3 is CASSQTRAGQFPNTEAFF. CDR3 sequence (DNA): TGTGCCAGCAGTCAAACGAGGGCGGGGCAATTTCCGAACACTGAAGCTTTCTTT. The chain combines TRBV27 with TRBJ1-1; possible D gene TRBD1, 5 bases. The CDR3 length is 18 residues. The germline V gene encodes CDR1 MNHEY and CDR2 SMNVEV (reference sequence). Deletions cut 5 bases from V and 1 base from J, with 23 bases between.

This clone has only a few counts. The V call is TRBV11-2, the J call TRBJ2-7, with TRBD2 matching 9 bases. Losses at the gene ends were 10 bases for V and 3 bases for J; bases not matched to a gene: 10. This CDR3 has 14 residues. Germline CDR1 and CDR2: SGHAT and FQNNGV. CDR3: CATGRLAGHYEQYF. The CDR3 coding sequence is TGTGCCACCGGCCGCCTAGCGGGACACTACGAGCAGTACTTC.

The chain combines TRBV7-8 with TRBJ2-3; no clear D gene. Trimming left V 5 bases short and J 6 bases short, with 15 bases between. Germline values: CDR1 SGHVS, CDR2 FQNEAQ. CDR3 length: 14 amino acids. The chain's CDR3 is CASSPPRPGDTQYF. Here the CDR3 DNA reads TGTGCCAGCAGCCCCCCTAGGCCTGGGGATACGCAGTATTTT.

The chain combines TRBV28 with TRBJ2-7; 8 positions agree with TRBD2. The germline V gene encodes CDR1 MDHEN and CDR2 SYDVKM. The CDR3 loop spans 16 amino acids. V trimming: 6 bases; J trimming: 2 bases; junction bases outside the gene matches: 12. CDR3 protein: CASSFSLLSGTYEQYF. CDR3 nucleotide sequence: TGTGCCAGCAGCTTCTCCCTTCTTAGCGGGACCTACGAGCAGTACTTC.

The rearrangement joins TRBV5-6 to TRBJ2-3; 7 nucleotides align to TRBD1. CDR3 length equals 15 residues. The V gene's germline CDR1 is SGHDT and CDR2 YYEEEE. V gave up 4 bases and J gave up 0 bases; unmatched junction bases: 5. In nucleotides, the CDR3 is TGTGCCAGCAGCAGAGGGACAGCAAGCACAGATACGCAGTATTTT. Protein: CASSRGTASTDTQYF.

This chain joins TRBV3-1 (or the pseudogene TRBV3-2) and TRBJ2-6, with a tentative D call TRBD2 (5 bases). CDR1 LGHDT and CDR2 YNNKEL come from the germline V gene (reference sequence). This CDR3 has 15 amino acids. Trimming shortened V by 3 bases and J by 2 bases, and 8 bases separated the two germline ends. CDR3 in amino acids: CASSQGATGANVLTF. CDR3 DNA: TGTGCCAGCAGCCAGGGAGCAACTGGGGCCAACGTCCTGACTTTC.

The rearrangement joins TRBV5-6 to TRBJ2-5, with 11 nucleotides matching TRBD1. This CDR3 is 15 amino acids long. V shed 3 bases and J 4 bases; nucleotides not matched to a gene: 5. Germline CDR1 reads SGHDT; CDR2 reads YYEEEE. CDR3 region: CASSSRTGGGETQYF. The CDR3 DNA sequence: TGTGCCAGCAGCTCACGGACAGGGGGCGGAGAGACCCAGTACTTC.

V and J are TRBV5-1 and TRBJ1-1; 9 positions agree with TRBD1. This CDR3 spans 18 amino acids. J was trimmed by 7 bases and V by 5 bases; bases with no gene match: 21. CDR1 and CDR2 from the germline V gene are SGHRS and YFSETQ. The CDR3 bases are TGCGCCAGCAGAAAGGACAGGGGTGAGATCCCAGGCAAGGATGAAGCTTTCTTT. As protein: CASRKDRGEIPGKDEAFF.

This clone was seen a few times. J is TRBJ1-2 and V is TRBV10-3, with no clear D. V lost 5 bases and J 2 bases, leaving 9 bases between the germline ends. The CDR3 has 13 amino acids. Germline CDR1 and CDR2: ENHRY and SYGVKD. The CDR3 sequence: CAISSYENYGYTF. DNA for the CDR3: TGTGCCATCAGTAGCTATGAGAACTATGGCTACACCTTC.

The CDR3 protein is CASSMPRGGRHQPQHF. The CDR3, as DNA: TGTGCCAGTAGTATGCCTCGGGGAGGGAGACATCAGCCCCAGCATTTT. The rearrangement joins TRBV19 to TRBJ1-5; D is uncertain. The CDR3 runs 16 residues. V was clipped by 3 bases and J by 5 bases, with 17 bases between them. Germline CDR1 LNHDA, CDR2 SQIVND (reference sequence).

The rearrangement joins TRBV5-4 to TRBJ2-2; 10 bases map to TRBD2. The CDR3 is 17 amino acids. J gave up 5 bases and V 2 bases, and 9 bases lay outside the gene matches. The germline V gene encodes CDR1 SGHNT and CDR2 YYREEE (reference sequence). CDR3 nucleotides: TGTGCCAGCAGCTTTTTCCTAGCGGGGGCGGTTACCGGGGAGCTGTTTTTT. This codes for CASSFFLAGAVTGELFF.

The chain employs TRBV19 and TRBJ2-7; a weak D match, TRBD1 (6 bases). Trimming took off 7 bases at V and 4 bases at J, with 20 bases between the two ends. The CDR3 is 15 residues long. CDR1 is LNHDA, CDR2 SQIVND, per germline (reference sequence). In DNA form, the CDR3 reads TGTGCCAGTAAAACGAGGGGGACGGTAGGGTACGAGCAGTACTTC. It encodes CASKTRGTVGYEQYF.